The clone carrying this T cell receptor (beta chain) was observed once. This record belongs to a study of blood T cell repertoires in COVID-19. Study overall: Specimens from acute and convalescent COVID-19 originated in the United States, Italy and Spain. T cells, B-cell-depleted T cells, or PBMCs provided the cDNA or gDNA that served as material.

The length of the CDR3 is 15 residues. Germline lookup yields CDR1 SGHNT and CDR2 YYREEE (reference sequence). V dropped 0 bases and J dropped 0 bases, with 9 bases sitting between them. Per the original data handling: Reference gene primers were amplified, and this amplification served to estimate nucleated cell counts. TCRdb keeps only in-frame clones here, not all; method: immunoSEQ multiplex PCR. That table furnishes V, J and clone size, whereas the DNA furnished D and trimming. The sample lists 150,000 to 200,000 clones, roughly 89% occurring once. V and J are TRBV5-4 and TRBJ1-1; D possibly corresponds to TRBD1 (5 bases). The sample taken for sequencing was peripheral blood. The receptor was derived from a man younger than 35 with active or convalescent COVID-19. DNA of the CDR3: TGTGCCAGCAGCTTGGAAGGGACTATGAACACTGAAGCTTTCTTT. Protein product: CASSLEGTMNTEAFF. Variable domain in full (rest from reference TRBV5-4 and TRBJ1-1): ETGVTQSPTHLIKTRGQQVTLRCSSQSGHNTVSWYQQALGQGPQFIFQYYREEENGRGNFPPRFSGLQFPNYSSELNVNALELDDSALYLCASSLEGTMNTEAFFGQGTRLTVV.